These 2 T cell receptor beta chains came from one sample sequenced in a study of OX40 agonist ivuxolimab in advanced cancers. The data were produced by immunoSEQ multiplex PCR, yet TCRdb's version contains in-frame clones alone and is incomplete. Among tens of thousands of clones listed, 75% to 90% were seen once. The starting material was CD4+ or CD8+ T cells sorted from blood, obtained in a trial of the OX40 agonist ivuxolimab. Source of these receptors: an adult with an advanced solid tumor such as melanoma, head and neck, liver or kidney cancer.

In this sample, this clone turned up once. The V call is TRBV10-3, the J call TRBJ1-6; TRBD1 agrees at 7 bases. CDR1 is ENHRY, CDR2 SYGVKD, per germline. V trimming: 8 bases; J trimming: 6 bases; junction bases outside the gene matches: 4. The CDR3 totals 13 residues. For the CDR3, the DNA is TGTGCCATCGGGACAGAGATTAATTCACCCCTCCACTTT. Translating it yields CAIGTEINSPLHF.

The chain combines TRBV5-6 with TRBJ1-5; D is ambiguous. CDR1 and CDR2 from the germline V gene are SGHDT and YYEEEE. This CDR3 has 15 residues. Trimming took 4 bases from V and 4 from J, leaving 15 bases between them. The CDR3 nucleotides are TGTGCCAGCAGCAAGGACGCCGGTTGGAATCAGCCCCAGCATTTT. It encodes CASSKDAGWNQPQHF.